These 32 T cell receptor beta chains share one sample of origin, sequenced in a study of cytotoxic CD8 clonotypes in ibrutinib-treated CLL. Only in-frame clones appear in the TCRdb table, and some are missing; sequencing was by immunoSEQ multiplex PCR. The top ten clones hold about 13% of a sample with tens of thousands of clones, over 60% of them seen once. Sequenced here: PBMCs, sampled after 12 months of ibrutinib treatment. The receptor source for this set is a human donor with chronic lymphocytic leukemia.

The rearrangement joins TRBV4-2 to TRBJ2-1; the match to TRBD2 covers 7 bases. Trimming cost V 0 bases and J 2 bases; bases outside gene matches: 4. This CDR3 has 16 amino acids. Looked up from germline, CDR1 is LGHNA and CDR2 is YNFKEQ. CDR3 coding DNA: TGTGCCAGCAGCCAAGAGCCCAGCGGGACCTACAATGAGCAGTTCTTC. It translates to CASSQEPSGTYNEQFF.

The gene calls are TRBV11-3 and TRBJ2-1; 10 bases agree with TRBD1. Germline CDR1 and CDR2: SGHNT and YENEEA. The V gene end was trimmed by 1 base and the J gene end by 1 base; junction bases not matched to a gene: 13. CDR3 length: 20 amino acids. The CDR3 DNA reads as TGTGCCAGCAGCTTAGGGATCGGGACAGGGGCGATTAAATCCTACAATGAGCAGTTCTTC. Protein sequence: CASSLGIGTGAIKSYNEQFF. Full variable domain (missing parts from reference TRBV11-3 and TRBJ2-1): EAGVVQSPRYKIIEKKQPVAFWCNPISGHNTLYWYLQNLGQGPELLIRYENEEAVDDSQLPKDRFSAERLKGVDSTLKIQPAELGDSAVYLCASSLGIGTGAIKSYNEQFFGPGTRLTVL.

This clone has just a few counts. V and J are TRBV18 and TRBJ2-2; D is unresolved. V lost 6 bases and J lost 0, with 2 bases in between. The CDR3 spans 12 residues. Germline V gene data show CDR1 as KGHSH and CDR2 as LQKENI. The CDR3 is CASSPNTGELFF. Here the CDR3 DNA reads TGTGCCAGCTCTCCGAACACCGGGGAGCTGTTTTTT.

The chain joins TRBV19 to TRBJ2-7, with 12 positions matching TRBD2. V shed 5 bases, J shed 7 bases, and the junction held 12 bases outside the gene matches. CDR1 and CDR2 from the germline V gene are LNHDA and SQIVND (reference sequence). The CDR3 has 16 amino acids. CDR3 coding DNA: TGTGCCAGTAGTCGGATCCTAGCGGGAGGGCCGGGAGAGCAGTACTTC. This gives the protein CASSRILAGGPGEQYF. Full variable domain (rest looked up from reference TRBV19 and TRBJ2-7): DGGITQSPKYLFRKEGQNVTLSCEQNLNHDAMYWYRQDPGQGLRLIYYSQIVNDFQKGDIAEGYSVSREKKESFPLTVTSAQKNPTAFYLCASSRILAGGPGEQYFGPGTRLTVT.

This clone was counted only a few times. This chain's CDR3 is CASSLSGTRDSNEQFF. The CDR3, as DNA: TGTGCCAGCAGCTTGTCTGGGACTAGAGATTCAAATGAGCAGTTCTTC. The rearrangement uses TRBV7-2 and TRBJ2-1; 8 nucleotides line up with TRBD2. Germline assignment: CDR1 SGHTA and CDR2 FQGNSA. The CDR3 consists of 16 residues. The ends lost 3 bases at V and 7 bases at J; junction bases unmatched: 11.

The gene calls are TRBV7-6 and TRBJ2-1, with D unresolved. Trimming removed 5 bases at V and 8 bases at J, with 13 bases between. The CDR3 totals 13 residues. Germline loops: CDR1 SGHVS, CDR2 FNYEAQ. The CDR3 loop reads CASSEATLDEQFF. CDR3 bases: TGTGCCAGCAGCGAGGCTACGTTGGATGAGCAGTTCTTC.

The chain is built from TRBV30 and TRBJ1-1, with a weak D call TRBD1 (6 bases). Germline values: CDR1 GTSNPN, CDR2 SVGIG (reference sequence). The germline V and J ends were trimmed by 3 bases and 1 base, with 12 bases remaining between them. The CDR3 contains 14 residues. The CDR3 reads CAWRGGGTNTEAFF. The CDR3 DNA sequence: TGTGCCTGGAGGGGAGGGGGGACGAACACTGAAGCTTTCTTT.

The chain couples TRBV5-6 to TRBJ2-3, with 8 bases matching TRBD1. Germline values: CDR1 SGHDT, CDR2 YYEEEE. V was clipped by 4 bases and J by 0 bases; unmatched bases: 10. CDR3 size: 17 residues. DNA of the CDR3: TGTGCCAGCAGCCAAGCCGACAGGGGATGGAGCACAGATACGCAGTATTTT. Its translation: CASSQADRGWSTDTQYF.

V gene TRBV19 combines with J gene TRBJ1-5; TRBD1 aligns across 9 bases. Looked up from germline, CDR1 is LNHDA and CDR2 is SQIVND (reference sequence). J was trimmed by 6 bases and V by 5 bases; bases with no gene match: 5. This CDR3 region has 14 residues. The CDR3 bases are TGTGCCAGTAGTCTACAGGGGGCAAGTCAGCCCCAGCATTTT. It translates to CASSLQGASQPQHF.

This chain uses TRBV5-5 with TRBJ1-5; perhaps TRBD1 as D (5 bases). The germline V and J ends were trimmed by 1 base and 11 bases, with 13 bases remaining between them. This CDR3 is 13 amino acids long. CDR1 SGHKS and CDR2 YYEKEE come from the germline V gene (reference sequence). As DNA, the CDR3 is TGTGCCAGCAGCTTGACGGGAGAGGGGACCCAGCATTTT. Amino acids: CASSLTGEGTQHF.

V is TRBV25-1 and J is TRBJ1-1; 9 bases fit TRBD1. The germline V gene has CDR1 MGHDK and CDR2 SYGVNS. The junction had 4 bases not matched to a gene; V was cut back by 2 bases and J by 3 bases. The CDR3 extends over 15 amino acids. The CDR3 DNA follows: TGTGCCAGCAGTGAACACAGGGGGCGGGACACTGAAGCTTTCTTT. Encoded protein: CASSEHRGRDTEAFF.

The chain couples TRBV7-6 to TRBJ2-7; D call uncertain. V dropped 5 bases and J dropped 7 bases, with 12 bases sitting between them. The CDR3 totals 12 residues. The germline CDR1 and CDR2 sequences are SGHVS and FNYEAQ. DNA of the CDR3: TGTGCCAGCAGCCAACCGGTGGGTGAGCAGTACTTC. It yields the protein CASSQPVGEQYF.

The rearrangement links TRBV4-2 to TRBJ2-7; TRBD2 matches 7 bases. This CDR3 spans 16 amino acids. V shed 0 bases, J shed 4 bases, and the junction held 9 bases outside the gene matches. Germline V gene lookup returns CDR1 LGHNA and CDR2 YNFKEQ. The CDR3 protein is CASSQEITGGGYEQYF. The CDR3 DNA follows: TGTGCCAGCAGCCAAGAGATCACGGGAGGCGGGTACGAGCAGTACTTC.

The chain links TRBV25-1 to TRBJ2-7, with a tentative D call TRBD1 (6 bases). The germline gives CDR1 MGHDK, CDR2 SYGVNS. This CDR3 contains 14 residues. V lost 2 bases to trimming and J lost 6 bases, with 14 bases between them. The CDR3 protein is CASSEPQGLGEQYF. The CDR3 DNA follows: TGTGCCAGCAGTGAACCACAGGGTTTAGGCGAGCAGTACTTC.

The chain couples TRBV12-5 to TRBJ2-2; perhaps TRBD1 as D (6 bases). This CDR3 is 15 amino acids long. With 6 bases removed from V and 2 bases from J, the gap between germline ends came to 13 bases. Germline CDR1 reads LGHNT; CDR2 reads FRNRAP. In nucleotides, the CDR3 is TGTGCTAGTGGAGCCGGGACACTTAACACCGGGGAGCTGTTTTTT. Protein product: CASGAGTLNTGELFF.

CDR3 loop: CASSLERTEAFF. The CDR3 coding sequence is TGTGCCAGCAGCTTAGAAAGGACTGAAGCTTTCTTT. The chain recombines TRBV7-9 with TRBJ1-1; the D is unclear. Germline V gene lookup returns CDR1 SEHNR and CDR2 FQNEAQ (reference sequence). The CDR3 consists of 12 residues. V lost 1 base, J lost 5 bases, and 5 bases lay in between.

The CDR3 DNA reads TGCGCCAGCAGCCAACTAGCGGGAGGGCCGGGCCAAGAGACCCAGTACTTC. This gives the protein CASSQLAGGPGQETQYF. The genes are TRBV5-1 and TRBJ2-5; 13 bases line up with TRBD2. J gave up 1 base and V 4 bases, and 7 bases lay outside the gene matches. The CDR3 consists of 17 residues. Looked up from germline, CDR1 is SGHRS and CDR2 is YFSETQ.

This rearrangement joins TRBV2 to TRBJ2-1; D is undetermined. The V and J ends lost 3 bases and 4 bases respectively, with 7 bases between them. This CDR3 region has 13 residues. Looked up from germline, CDR1 is SNHLY and CDR2 is FYNNEI. CDR3 nucleotide sequence: TGTGCCAGCAGTGATTTTCGTTACAATGAGCAGTTCTTC. Translating gives CASSDFRYNEQFF.

This chain joins TRBV29-1 and TRBJ2-7, with D uncertain. The CDR3 sequence is 13 residues long. Trimming removed 7 bases from V and 3 bases from J, with 16 bases in between. Germline V gene lookup returns CDR1 SQVTM and CDR2 ANQGSEA. The CDR3 region is CSAIRGRGYEQYF. Written as DNA, the CDR3 is TGCAGCGCCATTCGTGGACGCGGCTACGAGCAGTACTTC.

This rearrangement joins TRBV7-2 to TRBJ1-3; D call uncertain. Germline CDR1 is SGHTA and CDR2 is FQGNSA. The CDR3 is made up of 15 amino acids. Trimming removed 1 base at V and 4 bases at J, with 11 bases between. CDR3 sequence (DNA): TGTGCCAGCAGCTTAGTCGCAGGCGGGGGAAACACCATATATTTT. This codes for CASSLVAGGGNTIYF. The full variable domain, completed using reference TRBV7-2 and TRBJ1-3, is GAGVSQSPSNKVTEKGKDVELRCDPISGHTALYWYRQSLGQGLEFLIYFQGNSAPDKSGLPSDRFSAERTGGSVSTLTIQRTQQEDSAVYLCASSLVAGGGNTIYFGEGSWLTVV.

The genes are TRBV6-5 and TRBJ2-7, with TRBD2 matching 11 bases. The CDR3 sequence is 14 residues long. With 8 bases clipped from V and 6 bases from J, the junction kept 9 bases outside the gene matches. Germline V gene data show CDR1 as MNHEY and CDR2 as SVGAGI. CDR3 in DNA: TGTGCCAGCGGAGGGACTAGCGGTAGTGGCGAGCAGTACTTC. Its translation is CASGGTSGSGEQYF.

This chain uses TRBV14 with TRBJ2-7, with TRBD2 as a possible D gene (7 bases). V was shortened by 0 bases and J by 4 bases, with 13 bases between the two germline ends. Germline values: CDR1 SGHDN, CDR2 FVKESK. This CDR3 is built from 15 residues. The CDR3 DNA follows: TGTGCCAGCAGCCAAGAGGAGGGGGGGGGTTACGAGCAGTACTTC. As protein: CASSQEEGGGYEQYF. Using reference TRBV14 and TRBJ2-7 for the parts outside the CDR3, the full variable domain is EAGVTQFPSHSVIEKGQTVTLRCDPISGHDNLYWYRRVMGKEIKFLLHFVKESKQDESGMPNNRFLAERTGGTYSTLKVQPAELEDSGVYFCASSQEEGGGYEQYFGPGTRLTVT.

This clone was detected once. This chain uses TRBV4-2 with TRBJ2-3; 7 bases match TRBD1. Germline V lookup: CDR1 LGHNA, CDR2 YNFKEQ. The CDR3 contains 17 residues. Trimming took 4 bases from V and 4 from J; bases not matched to a gene: 14. The CDR3 is CASSRKGGDNLADTQYF. The CDR3 bases are TGTGCCAGCAGCCGGAAAGGGGGCGATAATCTGGCAGATACGCAGTATTTT.

The chain joins TRBV19 to TRBJ1-5; tentative D call: TRBD1 (6 bases). Trimming left V 4 bases short and J 5 bases short, with 18 bases between. This CDR3 is 16 amino acids long. Germline CDR1 LNHDA, CDR2 SQIVND (reference sequence). In nucleotides, the CDR3 is TGTGCCAGTAGTACAAATCACGACAGGTCCGATCAGCCCCAGCATTTT. This sequence encodes CASSTNHDRSDQPQHF.

The genes are TRBV2 and TRBJ1-4; D gene ambiguous. CDR1 SNHLY and CDR2 FYNNEI come from the germline V gene. V lost 7 bases and J 2 bases, leaving 8 bases between the germline ends. CDR3 length: 13 amino acids. CDR3 region: CASNDWTNEKLFF. As DNA, the CDR3 is TGTGCCAGCAACGACTGGACTAATGAAAAACTGTTTTTT.

V is TRBV11-2 and J is TRBJ2-1; D might be TRBD2 (5 bases). V was pared by 1 base and J by 2 bases, with 9 bases between. CDR1 and CDR2 (germline): SGHAT, FQNNGV. The CDR3 runs 15 residues. CDR3 region: CASSLGGGTYNEQFF. The CDR3 DNA sequence: TGTGCCAGCAGCTTAGGCGGAGGTACCTACAATGAGCAGTTCTTC.

The J gene is TRBJ2-6, the V gene TRBV6-1; no definite D call. V lost 7 bases and J lost 0, with 10 bases in between. CDR1 is MNHNS and CDR2 is SASEGT in the germline V gene. This CDR3 spans 15 amino acids. The DNA of the CDR3 is TGTGCCAGCACTTTTCAGAGCTCTGGGGCCAACGTCCTGACTTTC. Its protein product is CASTFQSSGANVLTF.

The chain uses TRBV30 and TRBJ1-2; D is uncertain. The V end lost 0 bases, the J end lost 2 bases, and 10 bases lay between the germline ends. This CDR3 region has 14 residues. From germline, CDR1 is GTSNPN and CDR2 SVGIG (reference sequence). For the CDR3, the DNA is TGTGCCTGGAGTGTACTGACGGGGAACTATGGCTACACCTTC. Its protein product is CAWSVLTGNYGYTF.

The genes are TRBV5-1 and TRBJ2-3, with 8 positions matching TRBD2. Germline V gene lookup returns CDR1 SGHRS and CDR2 YFSETQ. The CDR3 spans 16 residues. V dropped 3 bases and J dropped 4; count of bases not matched to a gene: 10. DNA for the CDR3: TGCGCCAGCAGCTCCGGGACTAGTGAATTCTCAGATACGCAGTATTTT. It translates to CASSSGTSEFSDTQYF.

The rearrangement uses TRBV18 and TRBJ2-2; D is possibly TRBD2 (6 bases). The CDR3 length is 14 residues. Looked up from germline, CDR1 is KGHSH and CDR2 is LQKENI. V lost 4 bases and J 1 base, leaving 7 bases between the germline ends. The CDR3 region is CASSLEGNTGELFF. The CDR3 DNA follows: TGTGCCAGCTCACTGGAGGGGAACACCGGGGAGCTGTTTTTT.

V gene TRBV7-9 combines with J gene TRBJ2-5; D is undetermined. CDR3 length equals 16 residues. CDR1 SEHNR and CDR2 FQNEAQ come from the germline V gene (reference sequence). Trimming removed 1 base at V and 1 base at J, with 13 bases between. The CDR3 loop is CASSLGGSLIQETQYF. The CDR3 nucleotides are TGTGCCAGCAGCTTAGGAGGTAGCCTGATCCAAGAGACCCAGTACTTC. Combining the CDR3 with reference TRBV7-9 and TRBJ2-5 gives the whole variable domain DTGVSQNPRHKITKRGQNVTFRCDPISEHNRLYWYRQTLGQGPEFLTYFQNEAQLEKSRLLSDRFSAERPKGSFSTLEIQRTEQGDSAMYLCASSLGGSLIQETQYFGPGTRLLVL.

The chain couples TRBV6-6 to TRBJ1-1; D unclear. The V and J ends lost 4 bases and 4 bases respectively, with 10 bases between them. The CDR3 consists of 13 residues. Germline V gives CDR1 MNHNY, CDR2 SVGAGI (reference sequence). The CDR3 DNA follows: TGTGCCAGCAGTTTTGGGCAATCCACTGAAGCTTTCTTT. Translation gives CASSFGQSTEAFF.